A single sample is the source of the 20 T cell receptor beta chains below, sequenced in a study of T cells in localized non-small cell lung cancer. Method: immunoSEQ multiplex PCR; TCRdb's copy keeps in-frame clones and lacks some. Of 30,000 to 40,000 clones listed, over 65% are singletons. Sequencing was performed on peripheral blood, taken before any cancer treatment. These receptors came from a male donor older than 55 with stage II squamous cell lung carcinoma.

The table lists this clone with a few counts. The CDR3 here is CASSLGGTGELFF. The CDR3 nucleotides are TGTGCCAGCAGCCTAGGGGGAACCGGGGAGCTGTTTTTT. The J gene is TRBJ2-2, the V gene TRBV2, with D possibly TRBD1 on 6 matching bases. The length of the CDR3 is 13 residues. Germline V gene data show CDR1 as SNHLY and CDR2 as FYNNEI. V gave up 6 bases and J gave up 5 bases, with 10 bases separating them.

The CDR3 loop is CASSEDTQGATDTQYF. CDR3 nucleotide sequence: TGTGCCAGCAGTGAAGATACACAGGGGGCCACAGATACGCAGTATTTT. V and J are TRBV6-1 and TRBJ2-3, with 9 bases fitting TRBD1. The CDR3 sequence is 16 residues long. CDR1 is MNHNS, CDR2 SASEGT, per germline. J gave up 2 bases and V 1 base, and 4 bases lay outside the gene matches.

The chain employs TRBV29-1 and TRBJ2-4; 9 bases match TRBD2. Germline lookup yields CDR1 SQVTM and CDR2 ANQGSEA. The CDR3 is 19 amino acids. After removal of 0 bases from V and 0 bases from J, the junction contained 12 bases not matched to a gene. In nucleotides, the CDR3 is TGCAGCGTTGAAGACCCAACGCGGGAGGGGATGAGAGCCAAAAACATTCAGTACTTC. Amino acids: CSVEDPTREGMRAKNIQYF.

This clone was observed once. V usage is TRBV4-2 and J usage is TRBJ2-1, with 7 bases lining up with TRBD2. Germline CDR1 LGHNA, CDR2 YNFKEQ. The length of the CDR3 is 16 residues. Unmatched junction bases numbered 6, after V lost 4 bases and J lost 0 bases. The CDR3 DNA is TGTGCCAGCAGCCCTACGACTAGCCCCTCCTACAATGAGCAGTTCTTC. It is translated as CASSPTTSPSYNEQFF.

J is TRBJ1-2 and V is TRBV19; D gene unclear. From germline, CDR1 is LNHDA and CDR2 SQIVND (reference sequence). The CDR3 spans 11 residues. CDR3 protein: CVTETSYGYTF. As DNA, the CDR3 is TGTGTGACCGAGACGAGCTATGGCTACACCTTC.

This clone has a single count. The chain uses TRBV6-5 and TRBJ2-7; tentatively, D is TRBD2 (6 bases). V gave up 10 bases and J gave up 2 bases, with 12 bases separating them. CDR1 is MNHEY, CDR2 SVGAGI, per germline. There are 12 residues in the CDR3. The CDR3 coding sequence is TGTGCCACCGGCGGAGGGCCCTACGAGCAGTACTTC. Protein: CATGGGPYEQYF.

This chain's CDR3 is CASSTVSARRDGYTF. The CDR3 region has the DNA TGTGCCAGCAGCACCGTCTCAGCACGACGTGATGGCTACACCTTC. The V gene is TRBV9, the J gene TRBJ1-2; no clear D. V shed 4 bases and J shed 6 bases, with 19 bases lying between them. The CDR3 contains 15 residues. Germline CDR1 is SGDLS and CDR2 is YYNGEE. The full variable domain, its missing parts supplied by reference TRBV9 and TRBJ1-2, is DSGVTQTPKHLITATGQRVTLRCSPRSGDLSVYWYQQSLDQGLQFLIQYYNGEERAKGNILERFSAQQFPDLHSELNLSSLELGDSALYFCASSTVSARRDGYTFGSGTRLTVV.

CDR3 in DNA: TGTGCCAGCAGCCGCGGACAGGGGTGGAGCACTGAAGCTTTCTTT. Amino acids: CASSRGQGWSTEAFF. V usage is TRBV6-1 and J usage is TRBJ1-1; the match to TRBD1 covers 9 bases. This CDR3 is built from 15 residues. With 6 bases clipped from V and 4 bases from J, the junction kept 9 bases outside the gene matches. The germline V gene encodes CDR1 MNHNS and CDR2 SASEGT.

The chain carries TRBV11-3 and TRBJ1-1; no clear D. Germline values: CDR1 SGHNT, CDR2 YENEEA. The ends were cut back, 0 bases at V and 2 bases at J, with 4 bases in the middle. This CDR3 has 13 amino acids. DNA of the CDR3: TGTGCCAGCAGCTTAGAGGACAACACTGAAGCTTTCTTT. Amino acid sequence: CASSLEDNTEAFF.

This clone was seen ten or more times. This chain joins TRBV10-1 and TRBJ2-7; the D gene could be TRBD1 or TRBD2 (5 bases each). V lost 4 bases, J lost 6 bases, and 7 bases lay in between. The CDR3 extends over 11 amino acids. Germline assignment: CDR1 WNHNN and CDR2 SYGVQD (reference sequence). The CDR3 DNA reads as TGCGCCAGCAGTGGGGGGTCCGAGCAGTACTTC. Its protein is CASSGGSEQYF.

The V gene is TRBV15, the J gene TRBJ2-7, with a possible D match to TRBD2 (6 bases). The V and J ends lost 3 bases and 4 bases respectively, with 16 bases between them. In germline, CDR1 is LNHNV, CDR2 YYDKDF (reference sequence). The CDR3 length is 15 residues. Written as DNA, the CDR3 is TGTGCCACCAGCAGTGGGACCGTCCGGGGGTACGAGCAGTACTTC. Amino acids: CATSSGTVRGYEQYF.

CDR3 protein: CASTWTRGYTEAFF. CDR3 in DNA: TGTGCCAGCACCTGGACGAGGGGGTACACTGAAGCTTTCTTT. J is TRBJ1-1 and V is TRBV6-5, with D possibly matching TRBD1 (6 bases). The CDR3 has 14 residues. Germline assignment: CDR1 MNHEY and CDR2 SVGAGI. V was trimmed by 7 bases and J by 3 bases, leaving 15 bases between them.

The CDR3 region has the DNA TGTGCCAGCAGTGAACCGGGACAGGGAGAGTATGGCTACACCTTC. This encodes CASSEPGQGEYGYTF. This chain uses TRBV6-1 with TRBJ1-2; 9 bases are shared with TRBD1. CDR3 length: 15 amino acids. With 2 bases clipped from V and 5 bases from J, the junction kept 6 bases outside the gene matches. Per the germline V gene, CDR1 is MNHNS and CDR2 is SASEGT.

As DNA, the CDR3 is TGTGCCCCCTCCAAACAGGGTGGGGATCAGCCCCAGCATTTT. Residues: CAPSKQGGDQPQHF. This chain connects TRBV27 to TRBJ1-5, with a possible D match to TRBD1 (6 bases). The CDR3 covers 14 residues. With 11 bases removed from V and 5 bases from J, the gap between germline ends came to 19 bases. CDR1 and CDR2 from the germline V gene are MNHEY and SMNVEV (reference sequence).

The rearrangement links TRBV27 to TRBJ2-1; weak D call: TRBD2 (5 bases). Trimming took off 2 bases at V and 0 bases at J, with 14 bases between the two ends. The CDR3 contains 17 residues. CDR1 is MNHEY, CDR2 SMNVEV, per germline (reference sequence). The CDR3 reads CASSLNGGVFSYNEQFF. CDR3 DNA: TGTGCCAGCAGTTTAAACGGAGGAGTCTTCTCCTACAATGAGCAGTTCTTC.

The chain uses TRBV28 and TRBJ1-4; D not certain. Deletions cut 5 bases from V and 12 bases from J, with 19 bases between. This CDR3 has 14 residues. Germline CDR1 and CDR2: MDHEN and SYDVKM. The CDR3 spells CASSTPSLSEELFF. The CDR3 region has the DNA TGTGCCAGCAGTACCCCTTCCCTTTCGGAAGAACTGTTTTTT.

The rearrangement links TRBV7-9 to TRBJ1-1; 10 bases agree with TRBD1. The CDR3 runs to 14 residues. The germline V gene encodes CDR1 SEHNR and CDR2 FQNEAQ (reference sequence). The ends lost 8 bases at V and 3 bases at J; junction bases unmatched: 6. This CDR3 reads CASGRTGGDTEAFF. The DNA of the CDR3 is TGTGCCAGCGGCAGGACAGGGGGGGACACTGAAGCTTTCTTT. The whole variable domain, remainder taken from reference TRBV7-9 and TRBJ1-1, is DTGVSQNPRHKITKRGQNVTFRCDPISEHNRLYWYRQTLGQGPEFLTYFQNEAQLEKSRLLSDRFSAERPKGSFSTLEIQRTEQGDSAMYLCASGRTGGDTEAFFGQGTRLTVV.

The chain combines TRBV2 with TRBJ2-1; D is possibly TRBD1 (5 bases). CDR1 and CDR2 from the germline V gene are SNHLY and FYNNEI. Trimming removed 1 base at V and 4 bases at J, with 5 bases between. The CDR3 runs 13 residues. The CDR3 region has the DNA TGTGCCAGCAGTGAAGGACAGTACAATGAGCAGTTCTTC. Its protein is CASSEGQYNEQFF.

V usage is TRBV19 and J usage is TRBJ1-1; TRBD1 might be the D (5 bases). The CDR3 runs 13 residues. Looked up from germline, CDR1 is LNHDA and CDR2 is SQIVND (reference sequence). V was shortened by 1 base and J by 5 bases, with 8 bases between the two germline ends. The CDR3 nucleotides are TGTGCCAGTAGTATAGCGCGGGGGACTGAAGCTTTCTTT. Residues: CASSIARGTEAFF.

The rearrangement joins TRBV19 to TRBJ1-5; D gene uncertain. V shed 3 bases and J shed 5 bases, with 8 bases lying between them. CDR1 and CDR2 (germline): LNHDA, SQIVND (reference sequence). The CDR3 loop spans 13 amino acids. This CDR3 is CASSIRVDQPQHF. CDR3 nucleotides: TGTGCCAGTAGTATTCGGGTGGATCAGCCCCAGCATTTT. Combining the CDR3 with reference TRBV19 and TRBJ1-5 gives the whole variable domain DGGITQSPKYLFRKEGQNVTLSCEQNLNHDAMYWYRQDPGQGLRLIYYSQIVNDFQKGDIAEGYSVSREKKESFPLTVTSAQKNPTAFYLCASSIRVDQPQHFGDGTRLSIL.